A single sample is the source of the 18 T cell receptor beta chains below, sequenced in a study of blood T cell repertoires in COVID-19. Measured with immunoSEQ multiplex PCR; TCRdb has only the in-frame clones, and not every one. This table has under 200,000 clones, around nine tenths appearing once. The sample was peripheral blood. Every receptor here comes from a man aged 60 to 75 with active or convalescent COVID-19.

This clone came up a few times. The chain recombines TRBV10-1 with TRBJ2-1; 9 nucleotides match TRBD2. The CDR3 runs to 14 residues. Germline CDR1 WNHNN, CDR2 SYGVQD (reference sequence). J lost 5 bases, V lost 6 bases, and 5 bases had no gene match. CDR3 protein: CASSRSGGNNEQFF. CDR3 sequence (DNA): TGCGCCAGCAGCCGTAGCGGGGGAAACAATGAGCAGTTCTTC.

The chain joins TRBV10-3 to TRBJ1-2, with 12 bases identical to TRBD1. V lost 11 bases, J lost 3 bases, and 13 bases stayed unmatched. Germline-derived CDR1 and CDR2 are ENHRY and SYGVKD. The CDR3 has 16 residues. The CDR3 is CASAGTGGILDYGYTF. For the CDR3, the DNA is TGTGCCTCCGCCGGGACAGGGGGCATTCTGGACTATGGCTACACCTTC.

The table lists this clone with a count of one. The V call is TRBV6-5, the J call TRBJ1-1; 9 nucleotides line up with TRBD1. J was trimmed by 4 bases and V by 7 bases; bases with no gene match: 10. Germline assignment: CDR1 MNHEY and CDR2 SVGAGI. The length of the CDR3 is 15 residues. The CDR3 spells CASKPDRGIGTEAFF. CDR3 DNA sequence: TGTGCCAGCAAACCAGACAGGGGGATTGGCACTGAAGCTTTCTTT.

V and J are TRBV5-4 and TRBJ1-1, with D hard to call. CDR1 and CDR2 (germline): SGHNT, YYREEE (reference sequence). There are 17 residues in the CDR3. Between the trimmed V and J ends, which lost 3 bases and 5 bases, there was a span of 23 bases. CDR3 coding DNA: TGTGCCAGCAGCTCCAATAGCGGGCATTGGCGGAAGACTGAAGCTTTCTTT. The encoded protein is CASSSNSGHWRKTEAFF.

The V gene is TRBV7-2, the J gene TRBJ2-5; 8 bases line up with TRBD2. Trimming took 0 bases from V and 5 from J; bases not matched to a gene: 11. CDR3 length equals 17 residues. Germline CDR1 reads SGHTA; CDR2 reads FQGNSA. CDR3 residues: CASSLAGGASSWETQYF. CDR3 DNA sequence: TGTGCCAGCAGCTTAGCCGGGGGGGCCAGTTCTTGGGAGACCCAGTACTTC.

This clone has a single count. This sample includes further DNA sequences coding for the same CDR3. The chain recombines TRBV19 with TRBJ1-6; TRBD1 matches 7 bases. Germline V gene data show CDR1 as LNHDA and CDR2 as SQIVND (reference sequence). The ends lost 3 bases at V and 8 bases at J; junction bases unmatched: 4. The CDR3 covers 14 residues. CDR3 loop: CASSITGEDSPLHF. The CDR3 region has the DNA TGTGCCAGTAGTATCACAGGGGAGGATTCACCCCTCCACTTT.

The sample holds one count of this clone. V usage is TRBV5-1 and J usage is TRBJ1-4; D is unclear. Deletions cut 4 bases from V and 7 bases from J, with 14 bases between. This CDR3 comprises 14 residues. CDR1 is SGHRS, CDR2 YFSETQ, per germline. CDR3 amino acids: CASSPRRGGEKLFF. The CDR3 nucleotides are TGCGCCAGCAGCCCCAGGCGGGGAGGTGAAAAACTGTTTTTT.

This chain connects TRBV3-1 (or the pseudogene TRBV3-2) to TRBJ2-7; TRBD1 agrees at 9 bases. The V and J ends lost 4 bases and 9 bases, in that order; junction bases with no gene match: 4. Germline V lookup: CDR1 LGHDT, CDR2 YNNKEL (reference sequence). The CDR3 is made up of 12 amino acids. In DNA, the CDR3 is TGTGCCAGCAGCCCCGGGACAGGGAGGCAGTACTTC. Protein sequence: CASSPGTGRQYF.

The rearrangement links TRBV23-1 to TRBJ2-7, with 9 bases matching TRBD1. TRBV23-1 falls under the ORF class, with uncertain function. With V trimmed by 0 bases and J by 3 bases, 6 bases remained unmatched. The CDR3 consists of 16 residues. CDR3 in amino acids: CASSQSVDRGYYEQYF. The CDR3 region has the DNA TGCGCCAGCAGTCAATCAGTGGACAGGGGCTACTACGAGCAGTACTTC.

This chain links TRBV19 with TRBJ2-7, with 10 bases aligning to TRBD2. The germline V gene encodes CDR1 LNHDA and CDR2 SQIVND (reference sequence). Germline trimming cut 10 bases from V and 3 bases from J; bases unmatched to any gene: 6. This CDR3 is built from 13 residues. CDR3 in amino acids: CATGTSDNYEQYF. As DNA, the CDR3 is TGTGCCACCGGGACTAGCGATAACTACGAGCAGTACTTC.

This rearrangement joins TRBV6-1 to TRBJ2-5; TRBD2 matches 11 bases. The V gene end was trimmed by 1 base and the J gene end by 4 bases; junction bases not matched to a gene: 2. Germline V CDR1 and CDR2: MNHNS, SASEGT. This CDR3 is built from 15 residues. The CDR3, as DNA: TGTGCCAGCAGTGAAGGTAGCGGGGGGGCAGAGACCCAGTACTTC. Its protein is CASSEGSGGAETQYF.

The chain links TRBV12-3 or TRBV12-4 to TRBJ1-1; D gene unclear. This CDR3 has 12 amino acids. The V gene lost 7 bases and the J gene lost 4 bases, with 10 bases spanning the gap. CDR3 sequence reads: CASTRFGTEAFF. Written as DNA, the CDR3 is TGTGCCAGCACCCGGTTCGGCACTGAAGCTTTCTTT.

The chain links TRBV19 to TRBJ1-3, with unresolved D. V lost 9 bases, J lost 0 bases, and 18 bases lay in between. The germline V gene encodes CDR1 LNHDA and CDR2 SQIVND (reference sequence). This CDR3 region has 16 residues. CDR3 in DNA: TGTGCCAGCCACGGTCGGGAACACATCTCTGGAAACACCATATATTTT. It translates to CASHGREHISGNTIYF.

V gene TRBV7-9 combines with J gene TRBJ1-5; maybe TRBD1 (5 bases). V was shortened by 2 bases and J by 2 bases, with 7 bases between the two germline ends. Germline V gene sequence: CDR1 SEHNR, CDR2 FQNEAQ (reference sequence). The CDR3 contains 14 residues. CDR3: CASSLRGGNQPQHF. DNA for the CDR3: TGTGCCAGCAGCTTACGGGGGGGCAATCAGCCCCAGCATTTT.

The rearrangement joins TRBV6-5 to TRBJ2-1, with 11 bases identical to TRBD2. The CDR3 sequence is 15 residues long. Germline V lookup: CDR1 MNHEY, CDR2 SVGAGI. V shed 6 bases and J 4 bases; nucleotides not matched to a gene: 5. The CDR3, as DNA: TGTGCCAGCAGCCAACTAGCGGGGGAGTACAATGAGCAGTTCTTC. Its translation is CASSQLAGEYNEQFF.

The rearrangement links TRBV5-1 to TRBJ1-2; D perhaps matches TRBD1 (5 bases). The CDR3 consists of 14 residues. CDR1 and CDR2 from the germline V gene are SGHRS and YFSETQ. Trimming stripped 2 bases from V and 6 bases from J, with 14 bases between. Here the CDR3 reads CASSFPAGGDGYTF. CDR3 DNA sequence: TGCGCCAGCAGCTTCCCTGCGGGGGGGGATGGCTACACCTTC.

The CDR3 nucleotides are TGTGCCAGTAAACAGGGGAGCTCTGGGGCCAACGTCCTGACTTTC. This codes for CASKQGSSGANVLTF. The V and J genes are TRBV19 and TRBJ2-6; TRBD1 agrees at 7 bases. The V segment lost 7 bases and the J segment 0 bases; nucleotides outside the gene matches: 3. Per germline, CDR1 LNHDA and CDR2 SQIVND (reference sequence). This CDR3 region has 15 residues.

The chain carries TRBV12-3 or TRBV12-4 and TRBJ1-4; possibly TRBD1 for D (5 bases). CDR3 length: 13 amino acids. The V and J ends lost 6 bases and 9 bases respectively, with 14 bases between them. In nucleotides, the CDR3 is TGTGCCAGCAGGGAAGACAGCTTTAAAAAACTGTTTTTT. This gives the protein CASREDSFKKLFF.